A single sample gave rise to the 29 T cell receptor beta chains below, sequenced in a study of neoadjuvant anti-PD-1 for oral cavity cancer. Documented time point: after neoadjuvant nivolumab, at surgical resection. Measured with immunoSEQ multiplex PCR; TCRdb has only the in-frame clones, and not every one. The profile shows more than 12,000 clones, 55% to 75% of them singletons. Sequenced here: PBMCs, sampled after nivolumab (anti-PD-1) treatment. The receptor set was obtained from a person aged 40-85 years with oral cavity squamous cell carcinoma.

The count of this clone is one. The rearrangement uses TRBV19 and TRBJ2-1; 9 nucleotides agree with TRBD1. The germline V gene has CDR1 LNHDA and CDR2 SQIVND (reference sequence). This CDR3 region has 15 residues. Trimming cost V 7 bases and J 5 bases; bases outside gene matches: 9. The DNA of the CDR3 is TGTGCCAGTACCCGAACTAGGACAGGGGACAATGAGCAGTTCTTC. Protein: CASTRTRTGDNEQFF.

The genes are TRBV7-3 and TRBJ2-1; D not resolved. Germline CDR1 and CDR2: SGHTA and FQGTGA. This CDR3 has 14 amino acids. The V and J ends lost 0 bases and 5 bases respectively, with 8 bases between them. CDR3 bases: TGTGCCAGCAGCTTAACACCCCTAGACAATGAGCAGTTCTTC. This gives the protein CASSLTPLDNEQFF.

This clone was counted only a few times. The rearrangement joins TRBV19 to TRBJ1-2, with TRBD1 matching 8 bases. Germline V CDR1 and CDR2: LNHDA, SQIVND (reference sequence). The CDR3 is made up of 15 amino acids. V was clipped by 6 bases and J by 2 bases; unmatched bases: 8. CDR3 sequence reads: CASSSGGAGNYGYTF. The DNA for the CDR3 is TGTGCCAGTAGCTCAGGGGGCGCTGGGAACTATGGCTACACCTTC. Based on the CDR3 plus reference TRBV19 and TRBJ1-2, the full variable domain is DGGITQSPKYLFRKEGQNVTLSCEQNLNHDAMYWYRQDPGQGLRLIYYSQIVNDFQKGDIAEGYSVSREKKESFPLTVTSAQKNPTAFYLCASSSGGAGNYGYTFGSGTRLTVV.

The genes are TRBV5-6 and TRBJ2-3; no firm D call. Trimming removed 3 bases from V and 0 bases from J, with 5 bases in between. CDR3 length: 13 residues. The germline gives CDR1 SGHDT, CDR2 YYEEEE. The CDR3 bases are TGTGCCAGCAGCTACAGCAGCACAGATACGCAGTATTTT. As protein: CASSYSSTDTQYF.

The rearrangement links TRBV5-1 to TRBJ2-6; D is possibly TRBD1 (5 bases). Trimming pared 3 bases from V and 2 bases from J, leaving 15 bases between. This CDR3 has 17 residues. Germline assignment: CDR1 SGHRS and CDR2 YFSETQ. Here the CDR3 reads CASSSRSTVPGANVLTF. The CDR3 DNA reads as TGCGCCAGCAGCTCCCGATCGACAGTTCCTGGGGCCAACGTCCTGACTTTC.

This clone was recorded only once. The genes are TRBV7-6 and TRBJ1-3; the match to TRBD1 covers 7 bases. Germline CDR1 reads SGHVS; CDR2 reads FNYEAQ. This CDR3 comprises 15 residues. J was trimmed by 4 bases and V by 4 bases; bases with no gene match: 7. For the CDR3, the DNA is TGTGCCAGCAGCTCTAGGGGGCGGTCAGGAAACACCATATATTTT. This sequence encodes CASSSRGRSGNTIYF.

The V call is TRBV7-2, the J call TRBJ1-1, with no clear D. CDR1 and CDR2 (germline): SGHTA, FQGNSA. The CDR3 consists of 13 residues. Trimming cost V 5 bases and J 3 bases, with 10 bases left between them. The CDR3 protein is CASSLQYYTEAFF. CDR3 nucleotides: TGTGCCAGCAGCCTACAGTACTACACTGAAGCTTTCTTT.

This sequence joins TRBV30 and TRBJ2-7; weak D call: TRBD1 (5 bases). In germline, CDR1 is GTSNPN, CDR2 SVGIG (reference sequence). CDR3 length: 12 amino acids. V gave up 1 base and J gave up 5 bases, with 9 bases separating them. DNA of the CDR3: TGTGCCTGGAGTGACCAGGGTGACGAGCAGTACTTC. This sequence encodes CAWSDQGDEQYF.

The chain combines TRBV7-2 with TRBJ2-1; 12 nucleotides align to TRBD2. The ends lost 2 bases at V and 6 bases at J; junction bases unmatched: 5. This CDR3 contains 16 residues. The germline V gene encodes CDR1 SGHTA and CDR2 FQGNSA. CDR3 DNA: TGTGCCAGCAGCTTACCTCTAGCGGGAGGGATCAATGAGCAGTTCTTC. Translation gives CASSLPLAGGINEQFF.

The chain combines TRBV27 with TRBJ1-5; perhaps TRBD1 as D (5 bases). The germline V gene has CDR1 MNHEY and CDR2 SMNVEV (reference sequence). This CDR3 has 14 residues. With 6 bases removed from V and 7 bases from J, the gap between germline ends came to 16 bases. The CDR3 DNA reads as TGTGCCAGCAGACCCACCGGGGACGGACAGCCCCAGCATTTT. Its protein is CASRPTGDGQPQHF.

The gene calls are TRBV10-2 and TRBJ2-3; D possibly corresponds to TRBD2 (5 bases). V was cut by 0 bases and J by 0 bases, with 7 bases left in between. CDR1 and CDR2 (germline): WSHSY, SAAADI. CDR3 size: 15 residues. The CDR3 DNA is TGCGCCAGCAGTGAGTCATCGGGAAGCACAGATACGCAGTATTTT. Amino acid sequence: CASSESSGSTDTQYF.

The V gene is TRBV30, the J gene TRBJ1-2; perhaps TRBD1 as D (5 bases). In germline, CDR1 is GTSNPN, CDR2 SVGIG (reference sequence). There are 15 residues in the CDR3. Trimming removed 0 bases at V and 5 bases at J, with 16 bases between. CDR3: CAWSVALGGWYGYTF. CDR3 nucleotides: TGTGCCTGGAGTGTAGCCCTCGGGGGTTGGTATGGCTACACCTTC. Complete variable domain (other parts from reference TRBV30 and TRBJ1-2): SQTIHQWPATLVQPVGSPLSLECTVEGTSNPNLYWYRQAAGRGLQLLFYSVGIGQISSEVPQNLSASRPQDRQFILSSKKLLLSDSGFYLCAWSVALGGWYGYTFGSGTRLTVV.

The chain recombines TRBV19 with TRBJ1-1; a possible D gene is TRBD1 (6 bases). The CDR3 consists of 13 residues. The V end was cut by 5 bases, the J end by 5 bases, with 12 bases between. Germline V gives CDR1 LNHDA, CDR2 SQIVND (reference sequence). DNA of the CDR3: TGTGCCAGTAGTCAGGGGCAGGGGACTGAAGCTTTCTTT. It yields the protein CASSQGQGTEAFF.

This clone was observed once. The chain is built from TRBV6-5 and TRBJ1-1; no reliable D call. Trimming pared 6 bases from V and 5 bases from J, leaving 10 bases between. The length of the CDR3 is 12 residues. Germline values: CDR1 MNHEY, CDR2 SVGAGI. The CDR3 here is CASSSVGTEAFF. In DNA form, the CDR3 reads TGTGCCAGCAGCTCCGTAGGGACTGAAGCTTTCTTT.

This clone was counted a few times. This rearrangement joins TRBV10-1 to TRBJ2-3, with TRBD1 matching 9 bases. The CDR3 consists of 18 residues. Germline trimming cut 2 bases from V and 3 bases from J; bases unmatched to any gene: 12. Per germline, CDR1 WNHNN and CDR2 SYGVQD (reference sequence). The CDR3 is CASSERTTGGKGTDTQYF. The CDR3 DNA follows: TGCGCCAGCAGTGAGAGAACTACAGGGGGCAAGGGAACAGATACGCAGTATTTT.

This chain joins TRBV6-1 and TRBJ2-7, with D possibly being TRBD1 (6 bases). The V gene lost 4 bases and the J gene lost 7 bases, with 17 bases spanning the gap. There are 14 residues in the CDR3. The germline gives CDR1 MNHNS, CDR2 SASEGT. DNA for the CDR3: TGTGCCAGCAGTGCGACAGGCACCTCGGGTGAGCAGTACTTC. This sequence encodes CASSATGTSGEQYF.

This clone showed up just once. The CDR3 DNA follows: TGTGCCAGCAGTTCCGGGAGTCTAGCGGTCTACGAGCAGTACTTC. This codes for CASSSGSLAVYEQYF. The chain has TRBV27 and TRBJ2-7, with 7 nucleotides matching TRBD2. CDR3 size: 15 residues. Trimming removed 4 bases from V and 3 bases from J; junction bases left unmatched: 9. Germline V gene lookup returns CDR1 MNHEY and CDR2 SMNVEV (reference sequence).

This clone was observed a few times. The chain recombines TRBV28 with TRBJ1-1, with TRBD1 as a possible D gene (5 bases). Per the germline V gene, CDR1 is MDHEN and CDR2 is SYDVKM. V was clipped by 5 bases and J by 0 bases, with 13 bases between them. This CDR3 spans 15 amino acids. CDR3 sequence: CASSLPDRVNTEAFF. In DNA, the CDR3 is TGTGCCAGCAGTCTCCCAGACAGAGTGAACACTGAAGCTTTCTTT. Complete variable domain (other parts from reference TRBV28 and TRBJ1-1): DVKVTQSSRYLVKRTGEKVFLECVQDMDHENMFWYRQDPGLGLRLIYFSYDVKMKEKGDIPEGYSVSREKKERFSLILESASTNQTSMYLCASSLPDRVNTEAFFGQGTRLTVV.

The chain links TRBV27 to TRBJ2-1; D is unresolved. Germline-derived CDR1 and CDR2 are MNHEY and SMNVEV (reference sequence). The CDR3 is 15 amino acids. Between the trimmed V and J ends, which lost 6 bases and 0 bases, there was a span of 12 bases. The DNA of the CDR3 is TGTGCCAGCAGATTTTCCCCTGACTCCTACAATGAGCAGTTCTTC. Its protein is CASRFSPDSYNEQFF.

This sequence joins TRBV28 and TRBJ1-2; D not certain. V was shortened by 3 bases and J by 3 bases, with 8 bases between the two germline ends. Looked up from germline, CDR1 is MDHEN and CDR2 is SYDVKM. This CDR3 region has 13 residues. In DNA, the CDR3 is TGTGCCAGCAGTTTGGCTGCTGACTATGGCTACACCTTC. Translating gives CASSLAADYGYTF.

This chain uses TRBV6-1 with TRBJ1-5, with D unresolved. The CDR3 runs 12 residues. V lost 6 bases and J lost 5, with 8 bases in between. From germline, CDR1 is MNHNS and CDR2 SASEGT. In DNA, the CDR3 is TGTGCCAGCAGAAAGGTAGATCAGCCCCAGCATTTT. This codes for CASRKVDQPQHF.

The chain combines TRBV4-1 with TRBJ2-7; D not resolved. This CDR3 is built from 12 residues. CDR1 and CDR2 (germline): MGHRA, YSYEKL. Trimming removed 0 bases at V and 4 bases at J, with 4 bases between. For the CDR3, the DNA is TGCGCCAGCAGCCAAGACCAATACGAGCAGTACTTC. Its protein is CASSQDQYEQYF.

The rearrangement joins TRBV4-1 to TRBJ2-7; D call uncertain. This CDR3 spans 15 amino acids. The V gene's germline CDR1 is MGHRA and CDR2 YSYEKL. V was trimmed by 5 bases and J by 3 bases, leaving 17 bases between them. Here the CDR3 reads CASSSQHLSRYEQYF. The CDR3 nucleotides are TGCGCCAGCAGCTCACAACATCTCTCCCGCTACGAGCAGTACTTC.

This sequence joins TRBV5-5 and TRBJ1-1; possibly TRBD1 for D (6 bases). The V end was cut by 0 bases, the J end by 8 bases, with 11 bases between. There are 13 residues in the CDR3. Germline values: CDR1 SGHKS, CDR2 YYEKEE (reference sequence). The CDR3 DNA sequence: TGTGCCAGCAGCTTGGTAGGGGGGCTGGAAGCTTTCTTT. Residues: CASSLVGGLEAFF.

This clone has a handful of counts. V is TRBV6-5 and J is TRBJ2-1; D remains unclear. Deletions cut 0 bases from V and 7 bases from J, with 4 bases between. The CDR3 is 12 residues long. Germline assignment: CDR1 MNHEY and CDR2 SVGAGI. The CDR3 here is CASSYSGNEQFF. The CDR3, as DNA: TGTGCCAGCAGTTACTCAGGGAATGAGCAGTTCTTC.

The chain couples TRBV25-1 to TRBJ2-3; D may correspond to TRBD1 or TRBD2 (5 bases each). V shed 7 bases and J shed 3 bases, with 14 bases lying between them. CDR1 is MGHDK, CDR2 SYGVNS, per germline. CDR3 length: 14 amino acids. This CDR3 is CASTYGTGTDTQYF. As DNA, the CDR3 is TGTGCCAGCACCTATGGGACGGGAACAGATACGCAGTATTTT.

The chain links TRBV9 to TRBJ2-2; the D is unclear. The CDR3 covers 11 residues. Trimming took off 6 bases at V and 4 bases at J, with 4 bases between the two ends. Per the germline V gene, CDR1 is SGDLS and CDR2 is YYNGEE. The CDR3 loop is CASTLTGELFF. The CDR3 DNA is TGTGCCAGCACCCTCACCGGGGAGCTGTTTTTT.

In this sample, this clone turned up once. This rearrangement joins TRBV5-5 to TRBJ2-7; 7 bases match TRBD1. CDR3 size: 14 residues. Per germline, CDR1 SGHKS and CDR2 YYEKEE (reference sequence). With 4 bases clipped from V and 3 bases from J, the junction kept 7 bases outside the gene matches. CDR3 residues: CASSRTTGYYEQYF. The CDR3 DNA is TGTGCCAGCAGCCGGACGACAGGGTACTACGAGCAGTACTTC.

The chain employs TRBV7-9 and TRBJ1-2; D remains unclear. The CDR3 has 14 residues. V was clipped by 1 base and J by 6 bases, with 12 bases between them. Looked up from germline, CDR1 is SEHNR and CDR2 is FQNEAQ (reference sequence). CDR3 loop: CASSLGPGMDGYTF. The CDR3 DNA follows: TGTGCCAGCAGCTTAGGCCCGGGTATGGATGGCTACACCTTC.